Below are 8 T cell receptor beta chains sequenced from a single sample in a study of blood T cell repertoires in COVID-19 (dated by TCRdb to the early 2020s). Libraries were constructed by the immunoSEQ multiplex PCR assay. TCRdb's version of the immuneACCESS table is confined to in-frame rearrangements and falls short of the full clone set. An unresolved V gene accounts for under half of the shortfall where checked; the remainder is of unknown origin. The sample yields roughly 160,000 clones; approximately 82% were counted once. The leading ten clones occupy roughly a tenth of the sample. The specimen was peripheral blood. These TCRs come from a woman older than 75 with active or convalescent COVID-19.

This chain links TRBV29-1 with TRBJ2-7; 12 bases match TRBD1. From germline, CDR1 is SQVTM and CDR2 ANQGSEA. V shed 6 bases, J shed 2 bases, and the junction held 8 bases outside the gene matches. The CDR3 spans 15 residues. The CDR3 bases are TGCAGCGTGGGCGTAGGGACAGGGGGCGCCTACGAGCAGTACTTC. As protein: CSVGVGTGGAYEQYF.

In its sample, this clone was seen once. The chain employs TRBV3-1 (or the pseudogene TRBV3-2) and TRBJ2-7, with D hard to call. V dropped 2 bases and J dropped 2 bases, with 7 bases sitting between them. The germline V gene has CDR1 LGHDT and CDR2 YNNKEL (reference sequence). The CDR3 totals 13 residues. The CDR3 loop reads CASSQSPTYEQYF. In DNA, the CDR3 is TGTGCCAGCAGCCAAAGCCCAACCTACGAGCAGTACTTC.

The chain uses TRBV2 and TRBJ2-2, with 8 bases lining up with TRBD1. Germline loops: CDR1 SNHLY, CDR2 FYNNEI. This CDR3 contains 14 residues. Trimming took 6 bases from V and 3 from J; bases not matched to a gene: 3. As DNA, the CDR3 is TGTGCCAGCAGGACAGGGGCGGACACCGGGGAGCTGTTTTTT. It yields the protein CASRTGADTGELFF. Together with reference TRBV2 and TRBJ2-2, the CDR3 gives the full variable domain: EPEVTQTPSHQVTQMGQEVILRCVPISNHLYFYWYRQILGQKVEFLVSFYNNEISEKSEIFDDQFSVERPDGSNFTLKIRSTKLEDSAMYFCASRTGADTGELFFGEGSRLTVL.

For the CDR3, the DNA is TGTGCCAGCAGCCTTGGTAGCGGGGAGATCAGCACAGATACGCAGTATTTT. Its translation is CASSLGSGEISTDTQYF. The chain has TRBV3-1 (or the pseudogene TRBV3-2) and TRBJ2-3, with 8 bases lining up with TRBD2. V gave up 4 bases and J gave up 0 bases; unmatched junction bases: 9. Germline V CDR1 and CDR2: LGHDT, YNNKEL (reference sequence). This CDR3 is built from 17 residues.

This clone occurred a few times. The chain is built from TRBV5-4 and TRBJ2-4; D uncertain. Germline CDR1 is SGHNT and CDR2 is YYREEE (reference sequence). This CDR3 region has 14 residues. Trimming shortened V by 4 bases and J by 1 base, and 9 bases separated the two germline ends. CDR3 DNA sequence: TGTGCCAGCAGCACGGTCTCGGCCAAAAACATTCAGTACTTC. As protein: CASSTVSAKNIQYF.

The J gene is TRBJ1-2, the V gene TRBV6-1, with D perhaps TRBD1 (5 bases). V lost 2 bases and J 6 bases, leaving 13 bases between the germline ends. The CDR3 runs to 14 residues. CDR1 and CDR2 from the germline V gene are MNHNS and SASEGT. The CDR3 spells CASSEFQGGDGYTF. CDR3 nucleotide sequence: TGTGCCAGCAGTGAATTTCAGGGTGGCGATGGCTACACCTTC.

This chain connects TRBV4-2 to TRBJ2-3; 7 bases align to TRBD1. The junction had 7 bases not matched to a gene; V was cut back by 0 bases and J by 10 bases. CDR3 length: 14 amino acids. The germline V gene has CDR1 LGHNA and CDR2 YNFKEQ. CDR3 coding DNA: TGTGCCAGCAGCCAAGACCCGACAGGGTTTTCGCAGTATTTT. Translating gives CASSQDPTGFSQYF.

This clone was detected only once. CDR3 sequence reads: CAWSTTPRQGWVEKLFF. Here the CDR3 DNA reads TGTGCCTGGAGTACTACACCCCGACAGGGATGGGTTGAAAAACTGTTTTTT. The V call is TRBV30, the J call TRBJ1-4; 7 bases fit TRBD1. The CDR3 is 17 amino acids. CDR1 and CDR2 from the germline V gene are GTSNPN and SVGIG (reference sequence). V lost 2 bases, J lost 7 bases, and 16 bases stayed unmatched.